This entry concerns a single T cell receptor (beta chain). Its antigen remains unidentified. PCR used 60 Vbeta primers and 13 Jbeta primers. The method was immunoSEQ multiplex PCR; TCRdb's version includes in-frame clones alone and lacks a portion of them. This sample yields approximately 180,000 clones, of which roughly 90% are seen a single time; around 0.21% belongs to the top ten. This sample was taken from a study of cytomegalovirus exposure and HLA in healthy donors. Looking at the study overall: Clustering assigned about 79% of the roughly 430 genotyped donors to the Caucasian-associated ancestry cluster. Overall study results and limits: The records held CMV serostatus as the only immune exposure information. Researchers reported from a later analysis that most CMV-associated TCR beta chains appeared HLA-restricted.

CDR3 length: 18 residues. The V and J ends lost 1 base and 4 bases, in that order; junction bases with no gene match: 14. This clonotype was sampled from a girl under three years old in good health and CMV-seronegative. Material: PBMCs. The chain employs TRBV23-1 and TRBJ2-3; TRBD2 matches at 7 bases. TRBV23-1 qualifies as an ORF whose function is uncertain. CDR3 nucleotides: TGCGCCAGCAGTCAATGGGGAGGGCCCTCATCCGTGGCAGATACGCAGTATTTT. As protein: CASSQWGGPSSVADTQYF.